The rows below give T cell receptor beta chains drawn from one sample of a study of cytomegalovirus exposure and HLA in healthy donors. Sequencing used immunoSEQ multiplex PCR; TCRdb keeps in-frame clones, though not all of them. The sample lists 40,000 or so clones, 90% to 95% occurring once. The sequencing sample was made of PBMCs. These receptor sequences come from a woman under 30 in good health and CMV-seronegative. CDR3s include the opening cysteine and the closing phenylalanine or tryptophan. D genes are given only for firm matches. Size tells how often a clone was seen (once, few, many) or the class of an expanded clone, and some rows leave it out.

j_call d_call clone_size v_call cdr3_aa cdr3_nt
TRBJ2-1 TRBD2 . TRBV7-3 CASSPGTSGSAEQFF TGTGCCAGCAGCCCCGGGACTAGCGGTTCTGCTGAGCAGTTCTTC
TRBJ2-2 TRBD2 . TRBV19 CASRSSGSAGELFF TGTGCCAGTAGATCGAGCGGGAGCGCCGGGGAGCTGTTTTTT
TRBJ2-3 . . TRBV28 CASSLGSPFTDTQYF TGTGCCAGCAGCCTCGGGAGCCCCTTCACAGATACGCAGTATTTT
TRBJ1-2 TRBD1 . TRBV29-1 CSVVEAGGGSGYTF TGCAGCGTTGTTGAGGCAGGGGGAGGATCGGGCTACACCTTC
TRBJ1-4 . . TRBV5-1 CASSLTRGSEKLFF TGCGCCAGCAGCTTAACCCGGGGTAGTGAAAAACTGTTTTTT
TRBJ2-1 TRBD2 . TRBV7-7 CASSRNSGSSYNEQFF TGTGCTAGCAGCCGAAATAGCGGGAGCTCCTACAATGAGCAGTTCTTC
TRBJ2-3 . . TRBV15 CATSRGQGRTDTQYF TGTGCCACCAGCAGAGGTCAGGGGCGCACAGATACGCAGTATTTT
TRBJ2-5 . . TRBV25-1 CASTRTEQETQYF TGTGCCAGCACCAGGACAGAGCAAGAGACCCAGTACTTC
TRBJ2-1 TRBD2 . TRBV6-5 CASSPSGGVNEQFF TGTGCCAGCAGCCCTAGCGGGGGAGTCAATGAGCAGTTCTTC
TRBJ2-2 . . TRBV2 CASLEGANTGELFF TGTGCCAGTCTTGAGGGCGCGAACACCGGGGAGCTGTTTTTT
TRBJ1-3 . . TRBV19 CASSPDRITIYF TGTGCCAGTAGTCCCGACAGGATCACCATATATTTT
TRBJ1-6 . . TRBV30 CAWSRVESPLHF TGTGCCTGGAGCAGGGTGGAATCACCCCTCCACTTT
TRBJ1-1 . . TRBV4-3 CASSPGGPGYGAFF TGCGCCAGCAGCCCCGGGGGACCCGGGTATGGAGCTTTCTTT
TRBJ2-3 . . TRBV2 CASSEGVYAPQYF TGTGCCAGCAGTGAAGGAGTCTACGCCCCGCAGTATTTT
TRBJ2-3 . . TRBV9 CASSALRQDTQYF TGTGCCAGCAGCGCCCTGAGACAAGATACGCAGTATTTT
TRBJ2-2 . . TRBV28 CASSLFRRAGTGELFF TGTGCCAGCAGTTTATTTAGGAGGGCCGGGACCGGGGAGCTGTTTTTT
TRBJ1-4 TRBD1 . TRBV2 CASSPDRADEKLFF TGTGCCAGCAGCCCGGACAGGGCAGATGAAAAACTGTTTTTT
TRBJ1-1 TRBD1 . TRBV6-1 CASTTPRDREAFF TGTGCCAGCACCACCCCCCGGGACAGAGAAGCTTTCTTT
TRBJ2-1 TRBD2 . TRBV28 CASSLGLGGRGNEQFF TGTGCCAGCAGTTTAGGCCTTGGCGGGAGGGGGAATGAGCAGTTCTTC
TRBJ2-3 TRBD1 once TRBV29-1 CSVEGGTGLGTQYF TGCAGCGTTGAAGGAGGGACAGGATTGGGTACGCAGTATTTT
TRBJ2-1 . once TRBV29-1 CSVERLSNEQFF TGCAGCGTTGAAAGACTTTCCAATGAGCAGTTCTTC
TRBJ1-4 TRBD1 . TRBV5-1 CASSLEGTGREKLFF TGCGCCAGCAGCTTGGAGGGGACAGGCCGCGAAAAACTGTTTTTT
TRBJ1-2 . . TRBV27 CASRKGESYGYTF TGTGCCAGCAGAAAGGGGGAGAGCTATGGCTACACCTTC
TRBJ2-2 . . TRBV6-1 CASSEGSSVTGELFF TGTGCCAGCAGTGAAGGGTCTAGCGTCACCGGGGAGCTGTTTTTT
TRBJ2-3 . . TRBV5-1 CASSPGLRTDTQYF TGCGCCAGCAGCCCTGGACTGCGCACAGATACGCAGTATTTT
TRBJ1-5 . . TRBV6-1 CASSATGRGAQPQHF TGTGCCAGCAGTGCGACAGGTAGGGGAGCTCAGCCCCAGCATTTT
TRBJ2-3 TRBD2 . TRBV4-1 CASSQEGVSREPDTQYF TGCGCCAGCAGCCAAGAAGGTGTCTCGCGGGAGCCCGATACGCAGTATTTT
TRBJ2-2 TRBD2 . TRBV5-6 CASSKWAGEHTGELFF TGTGCCAGCAGTAAGTGGGCGGGAGAACACACCGGGGAGCTGTTTTTT